This entry features one TCR beta chain sequence. The entry originates in a study of PD-L1 blockade in urothelial cancer. Study background: Patients had been given 0 to 3 earlier chemotherapy regimens. The researchers analyzed blood 3 weeks (second dose) and 6 weeks after treatment start. Median blood clonality was about 0.086, with 86,000 or so unique TCRs.

What went into each PCR as a spike was synthetic TCR analog templates. Generated by immunoSEQ multiplex PCR, the TCRdb table keeps only in-frame clones and is missing some. The sample records more than 60,000 clones, about 88% being singletons. The V and J ends lost 3 bases and 0 bases respectively, with 10 bases between them. This CDR3 has 15 residues. Looked up from germline, CDR1 is MGHRA and CDR2 is YSYEKL. Time point in this sample: peripheral blood 6 weeks after treatment start. The sample consisted of PBMCs, taken around atezolizumab (anti-PD-L1) treatment. The receptor was derived from a man in his sixties with urothelial cancer. The V gene is TRBV4-1, the J gene TRBJ2-3, with unresolved D. The DNA of the CDR3 is TGCGCCAGCAGCCAGGCACTACCCAGCACAGATACGCAGTATTTT. It translates to CASSQALPSTDTQYF.